The present T cell receptor (beta chain) was sequenced within a study of human T cells and chemical hapten exposure. From the RACE reads, TCRdb called clonotypes with MiXCR, one entry per CDR3 protein. The sample includes 180,000 or so distinct CDR3 sequences, about 14% of them seen just once. Trimming took 5 bases from V and 6 from J, leaving 11 bases between them. This CDR3 has 12 amino acids. Germline values: CDR1 LGHDT, CDR2 YNNKEL (reference sequence). Described time point: patch test 1, 2 weeks after DPC sensitization. Treatment: therapeutic diphenylcyclopropenone sensitization with weekly scalp DPC.

This sequence originates from a woman aged 25 to 39 with alopecia areata. Some clones in this sample may be carry-over from other donors' samples. The chain carries TRBV3-1 and TRBJ2-7; D ambiguous. This specimen consisted of whole blood, obtained in connection with sensitization to the hapten diphenylcyclopropenone (DPC). The CDR3 is CASSLYRSEQYF. The CDR3 DNA reads as TGTGCCAGCAGCTTGTACCGATCCGAGCAGTACTTC.